Given below is one T cell receptor (beta chain) in context. Its cognate antigen is unknown. This entry is derived from a study of identical twins. Study results and caveats: Donors were not followed over many years; analysis was cross-sectional. Cord blood beta clonotypes present at high abundance carried fewer insertions; no such pattern appeared in memory repertoires. Excess sharing by twins proved weaker in beta out-of-frame sequences.

TCRdb reanalysed the 5' RACE reads using MiXCR and keeps one entry per CDR3 protein. This table holds 1,800,000 or so distinct CDR3 sequences, around a third found once. Per the germline V gene, CDR1 is SGHRS and CDR2 is YFSETQ. The CDR3 spans 16 residues. Trimming took 4 bases from V and 3 from J; bases not matched to a gene: 5. The V gene is TRBV5-1, the J gene TRBJ2-1; 12 bases map to TRBD2. The receptor's source is a newborn girl in good health. Sequencing input: cord blood. This CDR3 is CASSPRTSGDYNEQFF. The CDR3 coding sequence is TGCGCCAGCAGCCCCCGGACTAGCGGGGACTACAATGAGCAGTTCTTC. Based on the CDR3 plus reference TRBV5-1 and TRBJ2-1, the full variable domain is KAGVTQTPRYLIKTRGQQVTLSCSPISGHRSVSWYQQTPGQGLQFLFEYFSETQRNKGNFPGRFSGRQFSNSRSEMNVSTLELGDSALYLCASSPRTSGDYNEQFFGPGTRLTVL.